This record looks at one T cell receptor (beta chain) sequence and its context. The target antigen is unknown. This sample is part of a study of shared clonotypes between healthy human individuals. This was a deep-level run. Under the authors' procedure: With immunoSEQ giving junction-only sequences and no quality scores, filtering differed. Generated by immunoSEQ multiplex PCR, the TCRdb table keeps only in-frame clones and is missing some. The DNA was the basis for D and trimming; V, J and clone size are from that table. The sample includes 2 million to 3 million clones, approximately 94% of them seen just once. Overall study results and limits: When compared with the clonotypes that were shared by all four sorted-subset donors, the non-shared clonotypes turned out to have lower generation probabilities.

The material sequenced was naive CD4+ T cells from PBMCs. Subset indicated: CD45RA+ positively selected. This receptor was obtained from a man aged 18 to 30 in good health. Some clones in this sample may be carry-over from other donors' samples.

The CDR3: CASSQFLAGGVEQFF. The CDR3 DNA reads TGTGCCAGCAGCCAATTTTTAGCGGGAGGCGTTGAGCAGTTCTTC. The chain has TRBV14 and TRBJ2-1, with 10 bases identical to TRBD2. The CDR3 is made up of 15 amino acids. The V segment lost 2 bases and the J segment 9 bases; nucleotides outside the gene matches: 7. Germline values: CDR1 SGHDN, CDR2 FVKESK.